The clone carrying this T cell receptor (beta chain) was seen a single time. Its antigen is not identified. The CDR3 consists of 16 residues. V lost 4 bases, J lost 3 bases, and 10 bases stayed unmatched. CDR1 and CDR2 (germline): LGHNT, FRNRAP. These data belong to a study of long-term antiretroviral therapy in people with HIV. On the study more broadly: Initial samples were collected about a decade before the 2015 immediate-ART recommendation.

At survey level, the immunoSEQ assay was run in its v3.0 version. The table came from immunoSEQ multiplex PCR; TCRdb's copy has only in-frame clones and leaves some out. The sample has about 20,000 clones, 90% seen once. Findings and limits, study-wide: In the period from the mid-2000s to the late 2010s, blood was collected, possibly under older ART regimens. For ART adherence, viral resistance and therapy changes, no data were available.

The chain combines TRBV12-5 with TRBJ2-3; TRBD2 matches 7 bases. This material consisted of unsorted PBMCs, taken roughly 4.2 years before starting antiretroviral therapy. The origin of this receptor is a woman in her twenties or thirties with HIV. CDR3 bases: TGTGCTAGTGGTTGGGGCGATGGGGGGGGAACAGATACGCAGTATTTT. Amino acid sequence: CASGWGDGGGTDTQYF.